The clone carrying this T cell receptor (beta chain) turned up a few times. What it binds is not known. Expressed TCRB transcripts were sequenced after all isolated RNA was converted to cDNA. Here immunoSEQ multiplex PCR was the method, and the copy in TCRdb shows in-frame clones only, minus some. This sample yields 200,000 to 250,000 clones, of which 9.6% are seen a single time; 0.034% belongs to the top ten. This entry belongs to a study of beta chain features in type 1 diabetes. Overall study context: Summed over all samples, the examined sorted cells came to roughly 110,000,000.

The V segment lost 5 bases and the J segment 1 base; nucleotides outside the gene matches: 7. This CDR3 region has 15 residues. Per the germline V gene, CDR1 is MNHEY and CDR2 is SVGAGI. Without exception, sorted populations had purity beyond 95%. General study points: Patients' naive, central memory and Treg TCRB repertoires seemed closer to one another than those of healthy donors.

This receptor was obtained from a woman aged 18-29 years in good health. The genes are TRBV6-5 and TRBJ2-7; 8 nucleotides line up with TRBD1. The sample comprised naive CD4+ T cells from blood. The CDR3 sequence is CASSNRDRTSYEQYF. The CDR3 DNA is TGTGCCAGCAGTAACCGGGACAGGACATCCTACGAGCAGTACTTC.